This T cell receptor (beta chain) was captured in a study of cytomegalovirus exposure and HLA in healthy donors (dated 2017 in TCRdb). With regard to the full study: An earlier analysis of approximately 640 of the donors reported more than 250 Gb of sequence data and 117 million unique TCR beta sequences from 150 million to 200 million T cells. Of the 398 genotyped donors, 81% were placed in the genetic ancestry cluster associated with self-reported Caucasian donors. In an earlier analysis of 587 of the donors, high-throughput TCR beta sequencing was used to judge whether each TCR beta V gene segment behaved as functional or pseudogenic. Donor age, sex, ethnicity and CMV serostatus were compiled alongside the repertoire data. Among about 370 genotyped donors of the cohort, an average of approximately 200,000 unique TCR beta nucleotide sequences was sequenced per donor, of which 15% to 20% were non-productive. Typing coverage varied by locus: about 620-630 donors for A, B, C, DRB1 and DQB1; roughly 510 for DQA1; about 600 for DPA1; more than 450 for DPB1. An early release that covered about 640 HLA-typed donors contained approximately 320 gigabases of sequencing data and roughly 84 million unique TCR sequences. HLA typing covered class I and class II loci at four-digit resolution. The study was designed to test whether signatures of past pathogen exposure could be identified by cataloging public T cell receptors. The study used immunosequencing to profile the T cell repertoires of 666 subjects and linked those repertoires to cytomegalovirus serostatus. A separate validation cohort of approximately 130 different subjects was used in addition to the roughly 640-subject first cohort. A later analysis re-analyzed previously published TCR beta repertoires from several hundred donors and added high-resolution HLA genotyping to study TCR occurrence patterns. Roughly 5 DR-DQ haplotypes were handled as single units for association and clustering because linkage in the cohort was strong. Every repertoire in the discovery cohort had been generated on one and the same sequencing platform. To predict cytomegalovirus infection status, the study combined high-throughput TCR immunosequencing, statistical association of individual TCRs with disease status, and machine learning. The later analysis used no new phenotypic data to find candidate immune exposures, relying instead on TCR beta sequences and their occurrence across donors. In a later genetic analysis, genome-wide SNP genotypes for about 55% of the 666 donors were used, and that subset was treated as a discovery cohort. General findings and caveats noted by the study authors: According to a later analysis, TCR association rates differed among HLA loci, with DRB1 alleles showing the most associated TCRs and HLA-C alleles showing the fewest. Because HLA typing was missing for some donors at each locus, association tests included only the typed subset. The authors suggested that the approach could potentially be generalized to other disease states and immunological phenotypes. While some public TCRs were present in many individuals, most TCR sequences turned up only very rarely across donors. A later genetic analysis associated a missense DCLRE1C variant with V-gene and J-gene trimming of TCR beta chains, and an independent cohort replicated the association. Three of the identified cytomegalovirus-associated TCR beta chains were confirmed in vitro to be specific for cytomegalovirus antigens. The presence/absence analyses assumed that sequencing depth was roughly uniform across donors, and that assumption may not be true. Some IMGT-functional V segments, including TRBV6-2 and TRBV6-3, could not be distinguished by the 87-base-pair reads and were therefore excluded. Assigning TCR associations to individual alleles was difficult when HLA alleles, especially DR and DQ, strongly co-occurred. The study listed 150 to 200 TCR beta chains as associated with cytomegalovirus. In both the original and validation cohorts, the classifier was reported to diagnose cytomegalovirus status with high specificity and sensitivity. In a later analysis, most CMV-associated TCR beta chains were found to appear HLA-restricted, with HLA associations seemingly driven largely by CMV exposure. Several of the top co-occurrence clusters appeared to be linked to parvovirus B19, influenza, CMV and Epstein-Barr virus, according to a later analysis. In a later analysis, some 17,000 TCR beta sequences were associated with specific HLA alleles at a false discovery rate of 0.05. CMV serostatus was the only immune exposure information available for the cohort. Only TCR beta chains were sequenced in this cohort, and the absence of alpha or paired-chain data limited detectable features. An earlier analysis of around 540 of the donors showed that most TCR beta V segments appeared in productive rearrangements either about 87% or about 30% of the time, which broadly matched IMGT annotations. Compared with the roughly 700-donor mean, donors in an Asian-associated ancestry cluster had fewer N-insertions in productive TCRs, according to a later genetic analysis. A cluster of highly shared sequence variants was judged likely to represent a technical artifact of the sequencing pipeline. A further reported finding was that TCR beta sequences accurately predicted the HLA-A and HLA-B alleles for most subjects in the first cohort. A later analysis found that HLA-associated TCR beta chains were more clonally expanded and had lower generation probabilities than equally common non-associated chains. Linkage disequilibrium might explain the correlated functional status among segregating V segments, but an unknown experimental factor could not be ruled out. Because counts were too low, 15 to 20 rarely observed V segments, including chromosome 9 orphons, were excluded from the earlier analysis of 500 to 700 of the donors.

In total, 500 to 700 healthy bone marrow donors made up the cohort. All cohort members were sampled while nominally healthy, although unrecorded immune exposures were likely present. The donor tested CMV seropositive and was one of the 289 seropositive cohort members. Each donor provided a peripheral blood sample, and peripheral blood mononuclear cells were used for TCR beta sequencing. The Qiagen DNeasy Blood Extraction Kit was used to extract genomic DNA from the blood cell samples. Libraries came from the immunoSEQ multiplex PCR assay. A mixture of 60 forward primers for TCR Vbeta segments and 13 reverse primers for TCR Jbeta segments was used in the multiplex PCR. The CDR3 region of rearranged TCR beta genes was amplified from genomic DNA with a multiplex PCR assay. On the Illumina HiSeq System, the amplified TCR beta libraries were sequenced as 87-base-pair reads. From the authors' description of their analysis: A later analysis tallied 75 million to 85 million unique TCR beta chains across the 550 to 850 repertoires, and around 10 million of those chains were shared by two or more donors. Raw reads were error-corrected and collapsed into unique sequences by a nearest-neighbor algorithm in which closely related sequences were merged to remove PCR and sequencing errors. To assign V, D and J gene segments, CDR3 sequences were aligned to IMGT reference sequences. For a sequence to be retained, a match of at least six nucleotides to both a V gene segment and a J gene segment was required. Rearrangements were classified as productive when the CDR3 lacked stop codons and remained in frame with V and J, and all other rearrangements were classified as non-productive. CDR3 was defined according to IMGT convention as the region running from the second conserved V-encoded cysteine to the conserved J-encoded phenylalanine. The earlier analysis of a few hundred of the donors excluded sequences that lacked an unambiguous match to a single V gene segment. An earlier analysis of a few hundred of the donors called V segments functional above 56.7% productive rearrangements and segregating when the between-donor standard deviation exceeded 5%. A statistical classification framework was built to diagnose cytomegalovirus status from the catalog of TCR beta chain sequences. In a later analysis, V and J genes were assigned by comparing TCR nucleotide sequences against IMGT/GENE-DB human TR gene sequences. The TCRdist pipeline was used in a later analysis to assign CDR3 sequences and most-parsimonious VDJ recombination scenarios. A later analysis defined each TCR beta chain by its CDR3 amino acid sequence plus V-gene family, and excluded reads lacking a unique V-gene family. As a way to deal with suspected cross-contamination and a sequencing artifact, a later analysis dropped 592 nucleotide sequences that were highly shared and had low generation probability. A later analysis calculated a clonal expansion index for each public chain from normalized within-repertoire ranks of inferred template counts. In a later analysis, generation probabilities were computed using a VDJ recombination model fitted to out-of-frame rearrangements, and the results were checked against IGoR. In a later analysis, TCR-TCR, TCR-HLA and TCR-CMV co-occurrence was scored with hypergeometric tests, and a repertoire-size bias correction was applied to TCR pairs. A later analysis estimated false discovery rates by permuting HLA or CMV assignments 20 times. A later analysis grouped co-occurring TCRs with DBSCAN, adding TCRdist sequence similarity when clustering within HLA-allele-positive subsets. Repertoires with fewer than 30,000 or more than 120,000 public chains were left out of co-occurrence clustering, as were five repertoires with anomalous nucleotide sharing. The clones in this table, taken by TCRdb from immuneACCESS, are in-frame only. Not every clone is retained; where verified, under half of the shortfall comes from an unresolved V gene, and the cause of the rest is unknown. That table gives V, J and clone size, and the DNA gave D and trimming. The sample table records fewer than 250,000 clones; 74% of these occur just once. 3% to 4% of the sample is in the top ten clones.

With regard to this clone: This receptor's antigen is unknown. Base-call qualities are not available, and no considerably larger clone is one nucleotide away.

CDR1 and CDR2, looked up from the germline V gene (reference sequence), are LNHDA and SQIVND. After removal of 8 bases from V and 4 bases from J, the junction retains 6 bases not matched to a gene. The CDR3 sequence holds 14 residues, the cysteine and phenylalanine included. Here the CDR3 DNA is all that survives: 42 bases in frame from base 1. The sample taken for sequencing was PBMCs. This TCR was sampled from a woman in her 30s in good health and CMV-seropositive. Here the chain combines TRBV19 and TRBJ2-1, with 9 bases aligning to TRBD1. The CDR3 reads CASQGTGFYNEQFF. The nucleotide sequence reads as follows: TGTGCCAGTCAAGGGACAGGGTTTTACAATGAGCAGTTCTTC.